What follows is one T cell receptor (beta chain) and its context. This sample is part of a study of cytomegalovirus exposure and HLA in healthy donors. PCR involved 60 Vbeta and 13 Jbeta primers. Sequencing was performed with immunoSEQ multiplex PCR; in TCRdb, only in-frame clones are kept and a portion is missing. In the table there are about 180,000 clones, over 75% of which are singletons. The V gene's germline CDR1 is MNHEY and CDR2 SVGAGI. V was clipped by 6 bases and J by 4 bases, with 10 bases between them. This CDR3 has 13 residues. This chain joins TRBV6-5 and TRBJ1-3; no definite D call. This TCR was recovered from a woman aged 50 to 60 in good health and CMV-seronegative. Sample: PBMCs. CDR3 nucleotide sequence: TGTGCCAGCAGCCGCGACATCGGAAACACCATATATTTT. This codes for CASSRDIGNTIYF.